This TCR beta chain originates from a study of OX40 agonist ivuxolimab in advanced cancers. Study overall: The study enrolled dose-escalation patients with hepatocellular carcinoma, melanoma, renal cell or head and neck cancer.

Broader study findings: At doses 0.1 to 3.0 mg/kg, CD4+ and CD8+ clones expanded. CD8+ T cells (on average) carried more expanded clones than CD4+ T cells.

This CDR3 comprises 10 residues. Germline CDR1 is MNHNS and CDR2 is SASEGT. Trimming removed 5 bases at V and 2 bases at J, with 1 base between. Patients with a history of autoimmune disease or on systemic immunosuppression were excluded. As for this clone: Antigen specificity is unknown.

Libraries were prepared by immunoSEQ multiplex PCR; TCRdb keeps only in-frame clonotypes and omits some of them. The sample lists 75,000 to 95,000 clones, 92% seen once, with 0.53% in the top ten. This rearrangement joins TRBV6-1 to TRBJ2-7; D call uncertain. The sample in question was CD4+ or CD8+ T cells sorted from blood, obtained in a trial of the OX40 agonist ivuxolimab. The source is an adult with an advanced solid tumor such as melanoma, head and neck, liver or kidney cancer. The CDR3 DNA sequence: TGTGCCAGCAGTACCTACGAGCAGTACTTC. Encoded protein: CASSTYEQYF.